This T cell receptor (beta chain) was recorded in a study of OX40 agonist ivuxolimab in advanced cancers. Study-level background: The patients' treatment was ivuxolimab, an agonistic anti-OX40 (CD134) antibody. Six ivuxolimab dose levels, 0.01 to 10 mg/kg, were given intravenously every 2 weeks. Study results and limitations: Averaged across samples, CD8+ T cells carried more expanded clones than CD4+ did. Some patients without response likewise showed low normalized clonal expansion.

The method was immunoSEQ multiplex PCR; TCRdb's version includes in-frame clones alone and lacks a portion of them. The data hold approximately 90,000 clones, with 80% to 90% observed a single time. For this clone: What it binds is not known.

V was shortened by 6 bases and J by 4 bases, with 9 bases between the two germline ends. The CDR3 totals 12 residues. Germline V CDR1 and CDR2: MNHEY, SVGAGI. V and J are TRBV6-5 and TRBJ1-2, with D maybe TRBD1 (6 bases). This clonotype originated in an adult with an advanced solid tumor such as melanoma, head and neck, liver or kidney cancer. Sample: CD4+ or CD8+ T cells sorted from blood, taken in a trial of the OX40 agonist ivuxolimab. CDR3 in amino acids: CASRGGPYGYTF. The DNA of the CDR3 is TGTGCCAGCAGGGGGGGGCCCTATGGCTACACCTTC.